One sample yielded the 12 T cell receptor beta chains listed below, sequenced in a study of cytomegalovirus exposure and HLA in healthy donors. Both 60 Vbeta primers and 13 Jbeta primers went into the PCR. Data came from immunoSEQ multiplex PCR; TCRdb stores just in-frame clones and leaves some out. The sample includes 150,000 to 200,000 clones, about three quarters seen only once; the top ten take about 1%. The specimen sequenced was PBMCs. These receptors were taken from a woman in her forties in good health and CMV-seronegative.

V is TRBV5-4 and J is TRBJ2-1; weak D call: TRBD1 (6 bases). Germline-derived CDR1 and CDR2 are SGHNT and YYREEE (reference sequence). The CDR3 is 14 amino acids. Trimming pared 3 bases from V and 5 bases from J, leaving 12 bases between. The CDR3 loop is CASSSIHRDNEQFF. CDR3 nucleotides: TGTGCCAGCAGCTCAATCCACAGGGACAATGAGCAGTTCTTC.

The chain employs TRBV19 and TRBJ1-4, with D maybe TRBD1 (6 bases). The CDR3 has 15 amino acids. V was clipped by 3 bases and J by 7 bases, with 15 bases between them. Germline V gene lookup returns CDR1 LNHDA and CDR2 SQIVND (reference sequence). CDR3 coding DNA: TGTGCCAGTAGTATTGGGTCAGGGGTGAGTGAAAAACTGTTTTTT. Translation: CASSIGSGVSEKLFF.

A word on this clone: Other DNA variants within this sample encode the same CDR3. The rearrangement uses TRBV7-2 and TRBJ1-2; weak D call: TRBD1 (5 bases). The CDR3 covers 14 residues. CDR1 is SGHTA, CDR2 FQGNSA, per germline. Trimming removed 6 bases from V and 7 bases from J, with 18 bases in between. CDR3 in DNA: TGTGCCAGCAGTTTGGATAGGGGAACTGTTGGCTACACCTTC. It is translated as CASSLDRGTVGYTF.

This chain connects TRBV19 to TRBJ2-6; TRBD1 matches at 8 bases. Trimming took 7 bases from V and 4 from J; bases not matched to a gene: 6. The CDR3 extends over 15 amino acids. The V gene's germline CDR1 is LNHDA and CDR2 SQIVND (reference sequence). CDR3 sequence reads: CASKTGASGANVLTF. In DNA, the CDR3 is TGTGCCAGTAAGACAGGGGCAAGCGGGGCCAACGTCCTGACTTTC.

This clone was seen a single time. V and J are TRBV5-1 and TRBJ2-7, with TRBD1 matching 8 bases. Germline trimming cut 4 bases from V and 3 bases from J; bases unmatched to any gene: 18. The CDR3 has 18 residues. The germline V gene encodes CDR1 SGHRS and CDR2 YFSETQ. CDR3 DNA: TGCGCCAGCAGCCCCCCGAGACCCGGGACAGGCGTTATCTACGAGCAGTACGTC. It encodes CASSPPRPGTGVIYEQYV.

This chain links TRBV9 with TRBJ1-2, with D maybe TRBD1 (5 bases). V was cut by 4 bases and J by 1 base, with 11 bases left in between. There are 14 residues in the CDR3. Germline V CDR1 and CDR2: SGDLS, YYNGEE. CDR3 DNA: TGTGCCAGCAGCAGTCCTCAGGGTAACTATGGCTACACCTTC. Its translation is CASSSPQGNYGYTF.

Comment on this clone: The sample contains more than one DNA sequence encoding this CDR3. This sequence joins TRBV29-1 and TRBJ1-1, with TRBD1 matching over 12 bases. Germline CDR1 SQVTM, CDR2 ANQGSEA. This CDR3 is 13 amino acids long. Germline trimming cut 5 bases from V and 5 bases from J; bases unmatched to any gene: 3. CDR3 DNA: TGCAGCGTTCCGGGACAGGGGGCTACTGAAGCTTTCTTT. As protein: CSVPGQGATEAFF.

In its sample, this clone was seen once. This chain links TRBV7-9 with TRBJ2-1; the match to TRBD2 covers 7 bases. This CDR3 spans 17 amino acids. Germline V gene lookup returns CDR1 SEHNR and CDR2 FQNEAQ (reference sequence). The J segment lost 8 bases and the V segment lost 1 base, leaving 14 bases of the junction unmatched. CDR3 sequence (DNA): TGTGCCAGCAGCTTAGGGTTCAGTAGGACTAGTAACTATGAGCAGTTCTTC. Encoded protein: CASSLGFSRTSNYEQFF. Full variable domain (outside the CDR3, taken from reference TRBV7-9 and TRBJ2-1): DTGVSQNPRHKITKRGQNVTFRCDPISEHNRLYWYRQTLGQGPEFLTYFQNEAQLEKSRLLSDRFSAERPKGSFSTLEIQRTEQGDSAMYLCASSLGFSRTSNYEQFFGPGTRLTVL.

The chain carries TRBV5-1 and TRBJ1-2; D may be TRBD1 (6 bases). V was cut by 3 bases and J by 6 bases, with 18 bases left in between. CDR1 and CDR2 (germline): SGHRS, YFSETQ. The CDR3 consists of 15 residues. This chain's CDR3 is CASSSRVGGADGYTF. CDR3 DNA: TGCGCCAGCAGCTCCAGGGTGGGGGGGGCAGATGGCTACACCTTC.

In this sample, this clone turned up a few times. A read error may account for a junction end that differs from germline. The CDR3 bases are TGTGCTAGCAGCTCAACTAGCGGTAGCTCCTACAATGAGCAGTTCTTC. Translation: CASSSTSGSSYNEQFF. The V and J genes are TRBV7-7 and TRBJ2-1; TRBD2 agrees at 8 bases. From germline, CDR1 is SSHAT and CDR2 FNYEAQ (reference sequence). CDR3 length equals 16 residues.

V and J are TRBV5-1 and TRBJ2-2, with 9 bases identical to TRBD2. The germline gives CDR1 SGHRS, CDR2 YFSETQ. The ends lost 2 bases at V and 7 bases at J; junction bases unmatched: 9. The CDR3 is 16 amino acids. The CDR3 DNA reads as TGCGCCAGCAGCTTCCTGGCGGGAGGGTCTAACGGGGAGCTGTTTTTT. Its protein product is CASSFLAGGSNGELFF.

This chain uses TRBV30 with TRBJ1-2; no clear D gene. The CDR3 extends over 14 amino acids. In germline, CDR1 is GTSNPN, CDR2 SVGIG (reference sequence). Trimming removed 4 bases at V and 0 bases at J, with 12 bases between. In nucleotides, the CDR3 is TGTGCCTGGATTCTCGGTGGAGCTAACTATGGCTACACCTTC. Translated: CAWILGGANYGYTF. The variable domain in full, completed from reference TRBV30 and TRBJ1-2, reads SQTIHQWPATLVQPVGSPLSLECTVEGTSNPNLYWYRQAAGRGLQLLFYSVGIGQISSEVPQNLSASRPQDRQFILSSKKLLLSDSGFYLCAWILGGANYGYTFGSGTRLTVV.